These T cell receptor beta chains were read from a single sample in a study of technical replicates of blood from several donors. TCRdb's copy holds only in-frame clones and misses some; the assay was immunoSEQ multiplex PCR. The sample has around 61,000 clones, around 97% seen once. The sample was T cells isolated from PBMCs. The receptor set was obtained from a human donor in good health. CDR3s include the opening cysteine and the closing phenylalanine or tryptophan. Fields, in order: clone size, V gene, CDR3 protein. Clone size is given for some rows only: seen once, a few or many times, or a class if the clone is expanded.

>-|TRBV7-9
CASSPTAGGPYEQYF
>-|TRBV27
CASSWATGGWHEQYF
>-|TRBV9
CASSVGLTGGTDTQYF
>once|TRBV28
CASSLSLAGVSEQYF
>once|TRBV5-5
CASSFITSGRRAKNIQYF
>-|TRBV6-6
CASGMTATEAFF
>-|TRBV7-2
CASSSNFAGPQHF
>-|TRBV5-4
CASSDRLAGSYSGANVLTF
>-|TRBV27
CASSLGQGASGYTF
>-|TRBV9
CASSVRGSYNEQFF
>-|TRBV6-4
CASSQAFGSYNEQFF
>-|TRBV15
CATSGGTTENNEQFF
>-|TRBV27
CASSLSLNTEAFF
>-|TRBV14
CASSLGLGNSPLHF
>once|TRBV19
CASSIVPQGGFDTEAFF
>once|TRBV11-1
CASSLEGALNYEQYF
>-|TRBV28
CASNVVGDRGHYGYTF
>-|TRBV10-2
CASSERSEFEAFF
>-|TRBV5-1
CASSLDRRNTEAFF
>-|TRBV19
CASSRGDYGYTF
>few|TRBV2
CASSEASSISPLHF
>-|TRBV6-1
CASSGPTSGVYYEQYF
>-|TRBV9
CASSVGGGQETQYF
>-|TRBV29-1
CSVDRGGDTQYF
>-|TRBV30
CASNQGEKLFF
>-|TRBV6-5
CASSWDRTSYEQYF
>-|TRBV9
CASSPGTNEQYF
>-|TRBV6-1
CASSEDVFRETQYF
>-|TRBV11-2
CASSQDRGSSGNTIYF
>-|TRBV5-6
CASSPGRSYEQYF
>-|TRBV19
CASSTTQGEKLFF
>-|TRBV11-3
CASSPRLRDFSYEQYF
>-|TRBV5-1
CASNQGNFEQYF
>-|TRBV5-1
CASSLAGDRWFEQYF
>-|TRBV5-4
CASSSWGGGYGYTF
>-|TRBV10-1
CASSPRGVGELFF
>-|TRBV5-1
CASSSGQAGQETQYF
>-|TRBV28
CASSPGTGVFIRNQPQHF
>-|TRBV12-2
CASRLSPLRESYEQYF
>once|TRBV7-2
CASSSTSGSTAYNEQFF
>-|TRBV5-6
CASSLENGRSYEQYF
>-|TRBV4-2
CASSQASEQYF
>-|TRBV25-1
CASSESRVIFTDTQYF
>-|TRBV5-4
CASIVQGAHGYTF
>-|TRBV7-9
CASSLPSGRSCMF
>-|TRBV7-2
CASSPRQGGGYTF
>once|TRBV4-1
CASSKSGAGGEKLFF
>-|TRBV6-5
CASSYRDRGGAFF
>-|TRBV7-9
CASISEGRYGYTF